The rows below give T cell receptor beta chains drawn from one sample of a study of shared clonotypes between healthy human individuals. TCRdb's table, derived via immunoSEQ multiplex PCR, lists solely in-frame clones and lacks some. The table shows a few million clones, with 92% occurring only once. The sequenced sample was naive CD4+ T cells from PBMCs. The receptors come from a man between 18 and 29 years old in good health. Some clones in this sample may be carry-over from other donors' samples. Each CDR3 is given with its conserved first and last residue.

V	J	CDR3
TRBV5-1	TRBJ2-1	CASSHSYNEQFF
TRBV10-3	TRBJ2-5	CAISEPGLAGDRVSPETQYF
TRBV7-2	TRBJ2-4	CASSTPGKNIQYF
TRBV6-5	TRBJ2-1	CASSYSSGRYNEQFF
TRBV28	TRBJ1-4	CASKRTANEKLFF
TRBV16	TRBJ2-6	CASSQFREIGANVLTF
TRBV28	TRBJ1-5	CASSFGGWQPQHF
TRBV10-1	TRBJ2-2	CASSEESLTGELFF
TRBV15	TRBJ2-7	CATSNLLGNEQYF
TRBV15	TRBJ1-5	CATSRAGGSNQPQHF
TRBV7-8	TRBJ1-5	CASSQPGGGQPQHF
TRBV10-3	TRBJ1-1	CAISESRGTTEAFF
TRBV19	TRBJ2-1	CASTYARRAVNEQFF
TRBV28	TRBJ2-7	CASSLSGISYEQYF
TRBV6-1	TRBJ1-2	CASRLGLVDGYTF
TRBV4-1	TRBJ2-1	CASSQGSGGAAYNEQFF
TRBV27	TRBJ2-7	CASSLSRVGGAYEQYF
TRBV7-9	TRBJ1-2	CASRAMGLYGYTF
TRBV9	TRBJ2-1	CASSTTSGSNEQFF
TRBV28	TRBJ1-4	CASSLSGQTNEKLFF
TRBV28	TRBJ2-1	CASSSRNEQFF
TRBV9	TRBJ1-2	CASSPREGVGYTF
TRBV5-1	TRBJ2-7	CASREAGGPYPEQYF
TRBV18	TRBJ1-2	CASSPLQGTNYGYTF
TRBV2	TRBJ2-5	CASLRQGETQYF
TRBV30	TRBJ1-4	CAWRVAGGHEKLFF
TRBV28	TRBJ2-3	CASSLGGRPGTDTQYF
TRBV6-1	TRBJ1-1	CASSERKLSNTEAFF
TRBV6-6	TRBJ1-3	CASSQAGNTIYF
TRBV4-1	TRBJ2-7	CASSQDSGTGLVYEQYF
TRBV19	TRBJ2-2	CASTFGPANTGELFF
TRBV5-4	TRBJ2-3	CASSRTGTTLTDTQYF
TRBV2	TRBJ1-2	CASSGTVANYGYTF
TRBV2	TRBJ2-5	CASVLAGVGETQYF
TRBV28	TRBJ2-6	CASSSDRDPSSGANVLTF
TRBV5-4	TRBJ2-7	CASSLGYSGTPYEQYF
TRBV7-2	TRBJ1-3	CASSLASWPGSGNTIYF
TRBV7-2	TRBJ2-1	CASSYYKVSEQFF
TRBV11-2	TRBJ2-1	CASSLKSGAYNEQFF
TRBV23-1	TRBJ1-4	CASSNFTEKLFF
TRBV5-4	TRBJ1-5	CASSLDRGSGNQPQHF
TRBV7-6	TRBJ1-1	CASSQGGRQVNTEAFF
TRBV28	TRBJ1-2	CASSAPTGPSNYGYTF
TRBV4-1	TRBJ2-7	CASSRGGQSYEQYF